This TCR beta chain was identified during a study of cytomegalovirus exposure and HLA in healthy donors (TCRdb year 2017). At the level of the whole study: An earlier analysis of roughly 500 of the donors reported roughly 300 Gb of sequence data and 117 million unique TCR beta sequences from some 180 million T cells. Approximately 300 gigabases of sequencing data and tens of millions of unique TCR sequences were included in an early release covering 500 to 750 HLA-typed donors. In a later genetic analysis, genome-wide SNP genotypes for about 65% of the 666 donors were used, and that subset was treated as a discovery cohort. Among 300 to 500 genotyped donors of the cohort, an average of around 250,000 unique TCR beta nucleotide sequences was sequenced per donor, of which about 18% were non-productive. Roughly five DR-DQ haplotypes were handled as single units for association and clustering because linkage in the cohort was strong. A separate validation cohort of 90 to 150 different subjects was used in addition to the roughly 640-subject first cohort. High-throughput TCR immunosequencing, statistical association of individual TCRs with disease status, and machine learning were combined to predict cytomegalovirus infection status. To decide whether each TCR beta V gene segment behaved as functional or pseudogenic, an earlier analysis of nearly 600 of the donors relied on high-throughput TCR beta sequencing. Donor age, sex, ethnicity and CMV serostatus were collected together with the repertoire data. In a later analysis, previously published TCR beta repertoires from roughly 710 donors were re-analyzed and high-resolution HLA genotyping was added so that TCR occurrence patterns could be studied. The T cell repertoires of 666 subjects were profiled by immunosequencing and related to cytomegalovirus serostatus. HLA typing included class I and class II loci at four-digit resolution. Of the roughly 400 genotyped donors, 80% to 90% were placed in the genetic ancestry cluster associated with self-reported Caucasian donors. All discovery cohort repertoires had been generated using a single sequencing platform. The study aimed to test whether signatures of past pathogen exposure could be identified by cataloging public T cell receptors. Typing coverage varied by locus: about 629-640 donors for A, B, C, DRB1 and DQB1; more than 500 for DQA1; about 570 for DPA1; 450 to 480 for DPB1. The later analysis used no new phenotypic data to find candidate immune exposures, relying instead on TCR beta sequences and their occurrence across donors. Summary of the overall study and its limitations: In a later analysis, HLA-associated TCR beta chains were found to be more clonally expanded and to have lower generation probabilities than equally common non-associated chains. When HLA alleles, especially DR and DQ, strongly co-occurred, TCR associations were difficult to assign to individual alleles. An earlier analysis of approximately 500 of the donors showed that most TCR beta V segments appeared in productive rearrangements either about 90% or about 30% of the time, which broadly matched IMGT annotations. The authors suggested that the approach could potentially be extended to other disease states and immunological phenotypes. Sequencing depth was assumed to be roughly uniform across donors in the presence/absence analyses, though that assumption may not hold. A further reported finding was that TCR beta sequences accurately predicted the HLA-A and HLA-B alleles for most subjects in the first cohort. The cohort was sequenced for TCR beta chains only, and without alpha or paired-chain data the features that could be detected were limited. A few of the identified cytomegalovirus-associated TCR beta chains were confirmed in vitro to be specific for cytomegalovirus antigens. Linkage disequilibrium might explain the correlated functional status among segregating V segments, but an unknown experimental factor could not be excluded. According to a later analysis, most CMV-associated TCR beta chains appeared to be HLA-restricted, and the HLA associations seemed to be driven largely by CMV exposure. Some IMGT-functional V segments, including TRBV6-2 and TRBV6-3, could not be told apart with the 87-base-pair reads, so those segments were excluded. According to a later analysis, TCR association rates differed among HLA loci, with DRB1 alleles showing the most associated TCRs and HLA-C alleles showing the fewest. The earlier analysis of 450 to 700 of the donors excluded seventeen rarely observed V segments, including chromosome 9 orphons, because counts were too low. In a later genetic analysis, fewer N-insertions in productive TCRs were reported among donors in an Asian-associated ancestry cluster than the approximately 670-donor mean. A later analysis reported that several top co-occurrence clusters appeared linked to parvovirus B19, influenza, CMV and Epstein-Barr virus. CMV serostatus was the only immune exposure information available for the cohort. Across donors, most TCR sequences were observed very rarely, whereas some public TCRs were present in many individuals. The sequencing pipeline was judged likely to have produced a cluster of highly shared sequence variants as a technical artifact. The classifier was reported to diagnose cytomegalovirus status with high specificity and sensitivity in both the original and validation cohorts. A total of about 180 TCR beta chains were listed by the study as associated with cytomegalovirus. HLA typing was unavailable for some donors at each locus, so association tests used only the typed subset. Specific HLA alleles were associated with over 15,000 TCR beta sequences at a false discovery rate of 0.05 in a later analysis. V-gene and J-gene trimming of TCR beta chains was associated with a missense DCLRE1C variant in a later genetic analysis, and the association was replicated in an independent cohort.

The cohort comprised more than 550 healthy bone marrow donors. All cohort members were sampled while nominally healthy, although unrecorded immune exposures were likely present. The donor was CMV seropositive and was included in the group of 250 to 300 seropositive cohort members. Each donor provided a peripheral blood sample, and peripheral blood mononuclear cells were used for TCR beta sequencing. The Qiagen DNeasy Blood Extraction Kit was used to extract genomic DNA from the blood cell samples. Only one count was recorded for this clone. Its recognized antigen is unknown. Base qualities are not recorded, but no much larger clone differs from it by a single base. The method behind the library was the immunoSEQ multiplex PCR assay. For the multiplex PCR, a mixture combining 60 forward primers for TCR Vbeta segments and 13 reverse primers for TCR Jbeta segments was used. A multiplex PCR assay on genomic DNA amplified the CDR3 region of rearranged TCR beta genes. Amplified TCR beta libraries were sequenced as 87-base-pair reads on the Illumina HiSeq System. In the original analysis: In a later analysis, some 80 million unique TCR beta chains were counted across the 650 to 750 repertoires, and roughly 11 million of these chains were shared by at least two donors. To remove PCR and sequencing errors, raw reads were error-corrected and collapsed into unique sequences using a nearest-neighbor algorithm that merged closely related sequences. Alignment of CDR3 sequences to IMGT reference sequences was used to assign V, D and J gene segments. Each retained sequence needed at least a six-nucleotide match to both a V gene segment and a J gene segment. A rearrangement counted as productive if the CDR3 had no stop codons and remained in frame with V and J, and every other rearrangement counted as non-productive. Following IMGT convention, CDR3 was defined as the stretch from the second conserved V-encoded cysteine up to the conserved J-encoded phenylalanine. Sequences without an unambiguous match to a single V gene segment were excluded from the earlier analysis of approximately 600 of the donors. An earlier analysis of 500 to 600 of the donors classified V segments as functional when productive rearrangements were above 56.7% and as segregating when the standard deviation between donors was above 5%. A statistical classification framework was developed to diagnose cytomegalovirus status using the catalog of TCR beta chain sequences. A later analysis assigned V and J genes by comparing TCR nucleotide sequences with IMGT/GENE-DB human TR gene sequences. A later analysis assigned CDR3 sequences and most-parsimonious VDJ recombination scenarios with the TCRdist pipeline. In a later analysis, each TCR beta chain was defined by its CDR3 amino acid sequence together with its V-gene family, and reads without a unique V-gene family were excluded. In a later analysis, 450 to 600 highly shared, low-generation-probability nucleotide sequences were removed to address suspected cross-contamination and a sequencing artifact. In a later analysis, a clonal expansion index for each public chain was calculated from normalized within-repertoire ranks of inferred template counts. In a later analysis, generation probabilities were computed with a VDJ recombination model fitted to out-of-frame rearrangements, and the resulting probabilities were checked against IGoR. In a later analysis, TCR-TCR, TCR-HLA and TCR-CMV co-occurrence was scored with hypergeometric tests, and a repertoire-size bias correction was applied to TCR pairs. A later analysis estimated false discovery rates by permuting HLA or CMV assignments 20 times. In a later analysis, co-occurring TCRs were grouped using DBSCAN, with TCRdist sequence similarity added in when clustering inside HLA-allele-positive subsets. Co-occurrence clustering excluded repertoires with fewer than 30,000 or more than 120,000 public chains, plus five with anomalous nucleotide sharing. TCRdb mirrors the immuneACCESS table, restricted to in-frame sequences. Some clones are absent from its copies; in checked studies, under half trace to an unresolved V gene, and the reason for the others is unknown. V and J calls and clone size are copied from that table; D and trimming were computed from the DNA. This sample comprises 250,000 to 350,000 clones, 86% of them detected only once. In total, the top ten clones hold roughly 4% of the sample.

Trimming leaves V shorter by 5 bases and J shorter by 0 bases, with the junction holding 2 bases beyond the gene matches. Measured from the cysteine to the phenylalanine, the CDR3 is 15 residues long. Only the CDR3 portion is preserved as DNA: 45 bases, with reading frame beginning at the first base. CDR1 LNHDA and CDR2 SQIVND are derived from the germline V gene (reference sequence). Source material: PBMCs. The V gene is TRBV19 and the J gene is TRBJ2-1; the junction holds 9 bases that match TRBD2. The source is a man aged 35-49 years in good health and CMV-seropositive. The nucleotide sequence is TGTGCCAGTAGTCGTAGCGGGGGCTCCTACAATGAGCAGTTCTTC. The encoded protein is CASSRSGGSYNEQFF. The full variable domain, with segments outside the CDR3 supplied by the reference TRBV19 and TRBJ2-1 proteins, appears as DGGITQSPKYLFRKEGQNVTLSCEQNLNHDAMYWYRQDPGQGLRLIYYSQIVNDFQKGDIAEGYSVSREKKESFPLTVTSAQKNPTAFYLCASSRSGGSYNEQFFGPGTRLTVL.